One sample yielded the 26 T cell receptor beta chains listed below, sequenced in a study of blood T cell repertoires in COVID-19. Sequencing used immunoSEQ multiplex PCR; TCRdb keeps in-frame clones, though not all of them. The sample has around 300,000 clones, about nine tenths seen once. Input material: PBMCs or T cells enriched from blood (not recorded which). The origin of the receptors is a woman in her 40s who had recovered from COVID-19.

The genes are TRBV2 and TRBJ2-7; a possible D gene is TRBD2 (6 bases). The CDR3 loop spans 14 amino acids. V was cut by 6 bases and J by 2 bases, with 14 bases left in between. Germline V gene sequence: CDR1 SNHLY, CDR2 FYNNEI. This CDR3 is CASSGRGTPYEQYF. The CDR3 region has the DNA TGTGCCAGCAGCGGTCGCGGGACTCCCTACGAGCAGTACTTC.

This clone was counted a single time. The chain carries TRBV3-1 (or the pseudogene TRBV3-2) and TRBJ1-1, with a weak D call TRBD1 (6 bases). Germline assignment: CDR1 LGHDT and CDR2 YNNKEL (reference sequence). V was shortened by 4 bases and J by 2 bases, with 11 bases between the two germline ends. This CDR3 is 14 amino acids long. The chain's CDR3 is CASSPQGFNTEAFF. CDR3 coding DNA: TGTGCCAGCAGCCCACAGGGTTTCAACACTGAAGCTTTCTTT.

The V and J genes are TRBV12-3 or TRBV12-4 and TRBJ1-2; 7 nucleotides match TRBD1. J was trimmed by 8 bases and V by 8 bases; bases with no gene match: 8. The CDR3 is 12 residues long. CDR3 in DNA: TGTGCCAGCTGCCACAGGGGAGACGGCTACACCTTC. It yields the protein CASCHRGDGYTF.

The rearrangement uses TRBV7-2 and TRBJ2-1, with D possibly being TRBD2 (6 bases). This CDR3 is 15 amino acids long. V shed 3 bases and J shed 5 bases, with 14 bases lying between them. Germline V gene lookup returns CDR1 SGHTA and CDR2 FQGNSA. The CDR3 sequence: CASSLNGGPNNEQFF. The CDR3 region has the DNA TGTGCCAGCAGCTTGAACGGGGGACCTAACAATGAGCAGTTCTTC.

V usage is TRBV5-1 and J usage is TRBJ2-7; 7 nucleotides agree with TRBD1. The CDR3 contains 13 residues. The V segment lost 0 bases and the J segment 6 bases; nucleotides outside the gene matches: 3. CDR1 and CDR2 from the germline V gene are SGHRS and YFSETQ. The CDR3 spells CASSLVPGGEQYF. For the CDR3, the DNA is TGCGCCAGCAGCTTGGTCCCAGGGGGCGAGCAGTACTTC.

The V and J genes are TRBV4-1 and TRBJ2-5, with TRBD2 identical over 7 bases. The CDR3 contains 16 residues. Per the germline V gene, CDR1 is MGHRA and CDR2 is YSYEKL. Trimming cost V 4 bases and J 5 bases; bases outside gene matches: 13. Written as DNA, the CDR3 is TGCGCCAGCAGCCTGTCCCCCGGGACTAAGACGGAGACCCAGTACTTC. It is translated as CASSLSPGTKTETQYF.

The chain couples TRBV2 to TRBJ1-1; D is undetermined. Deletions cut 4 bases from V and 5 bases from J, with 11 bases between. From germline, CDR1 is SNHLY and CDR2 FYNNEI. The CDR3 consists of 13 residues. Written as DNA, the CDR3 is TGTGCCAGCAGTGGTACGCGGGGAACTGAAGCTTTCTTT. Amino acids: CASSGTRGTEAFF.

This chain joins TRBV7-6 and TRBJ2-3; D not resolved. The length of the CDR3 is 14 residues. Germline-derived CDR1 and CDR2 are SGHVS and FNYEAQ. Trimming took off 1 base at V and 2 bases at J, with 7 bases between the two ends. The CDR3: CASSLVYFTDTQYF. The CDR3 DNA is TGTGCCAGCAGCTTAGTTTACTTCACAGATACGCAGTATTTT.

The genes are TRBV30 and TRBJ1-1; 7 bases map to TRBD1. The J segment lost 1 base and the V segment lost 4 bases, leaving 3 bases of the junction unmatched. Germline V gene lookup returns CDR1 GTSNPN and CDR2 SVGIG (reference sequence). CDR3 size: 13 residues. DNA of the CDR3: TGTGCCTGGAAGGGGGCCTGGAACACTGAAGCTTTCTTT. Amino acid sequence: CAWKGAWNTEAFF.

The chain employs TRBV7-3 and TRBJ1-5, with D uncertain. Trimming took off 2 bases at V and 3 bases at J, with 5 bases between the two ends. Per the germline V gene, CDR1 is SGHTA and CDR2 is FQGTGA. This CDR3 comprises 13 residues. The chain's CDR3 is CASSLGHNQPQHF. The CDR3 region has the DNA TGTGCCAGCAGCTTAGGGCACAATCAGCCCCAGCATTTT.

The chain recombines TRBV9 with TRBJ2-1, with TRBD1 matching over 12 bases. The germline V gene has CDR1 SGDLS and CDR2 YYNGEE. The CDR3 is 16 amino acids. J was trimmed by 7 bases and V by 3 bases; bases with no gene match: 8. The CDR3 bases are TGTGCCAGCAGCGGCCGGGACAGGGGGCAAGAGAATGAGCAGTTCTTC. This codes for CASSGRDRGQENEQFF.

The chain uses TRBV28 and TRBJ1-1; 7 bases fit TRBD1. Trimming cost V 2 bases and J 0 bases; bases outside gene matches: 3. The V gene's germline CDR1 is MDHEN and CDR2 SYDVKM. This CDR3 comprises 15 residues. CDR3 sequence reads: CASSLDRALNTEAFF. CDR3 DNA: TGTGCCAGCAGTTTAGACAGGGCCTTGAACACTGAAGCTTTCTTT.

Written as DNA, the CDR3 is TGTGCCTGGAGTGTACTTAATCTAGCGGGCAATGAGCAGTTCTTC. Protein: CAWSVLNLAGNEQFF. The chain has TRBV30 and TRBJ2-1; 8 positions match TRBD2. The CDR3 is 15 residues long. Germline V gene sequence: CDR1 GTSNPN, CDR2 SVGIG (reference sequence). The ends lost 0 bases at V and 6 bases at J; junction bases unmatched: 7.

This clone was seen just once. The chain uses TRBV7-9 and TRBJ1-2; D not resolved. The germline CDR1 and CDR2 sequences are SEHNR and FQNEAQ (reference sequence). The CDR3 runs to 14 residues. Trimming cost V 6 bases and J 5 bases, with 16 bases left between them. This CDR3 is CASSRTREPYGYTF. CDR3 DNA sequence: TGTGCCAGCAGTAGGACGAGGGAGCCGTATGGCTACACCTTC.

The V call is TRBV7-9, the J call TRBJ2-7, with TRBD1 identical over 7 bases. CDR3 size: 14 residues. J was trimmed by 2 bases and V by 5 bases; bases with no gene match: 6. Germline values: CDR1 SEHNR, CDR2 FQNEAQ (reference sequence). CDR3 residues: CASSHDRAPYEQYF. The CDR3 coding sequence is TGTGCCAGCAGCCACGACAGGGCGCCCTACGAGCAGTACTTC.

CDR3 in amino acids: CASSQDRTYGYTF. In DNA form, the CDR3 reads TGTGCCAGCAGCCAGGACAGGACCTATGGCTACACCTTC. This rearrangement joins TRBV14 to TRBJ1-2; 7 bases are shared with TRBD1. Germline assignment: CDR1 SGHDN and CDR2 FVKESK. This CDR3 has 13 amino acids. V was pared by 3 bases and J by 4 bases, with 2 bases of the junction left unmatched.

The chain couples TRBV18 to TRBJ2-1, with 7 bases matching TRBD2. This CDR3 spans 16 amino acids. V dropped 2 bases and J dropped 4; count of bases not matched to a gene: 8. From germline, CDR1 is KGHSH and CDR2 LQKENI. CDR3 sequence: CASSPSTRAGYNEQFF. In DNA, the CDR3 is TGTGCCAGCTCACCATCTACCCGAGCGGGGTACAATGAGCAGTTCTTC.

V and J are TRBV5-6 and TRBJ1-2; D uncertain. V shed 0 bases and J shed 12 bases, with 12 bases lying between them. Germline CDR1 and CDR2: SGHDT and YYEEEE. The CDR3 totals 12 residues. CDR3: CASSLGQVLHTF. As DNA, the CDR3 is TGTGCCAGCAGCTTGGGGCAGGTTCTTCACACCTTC. The full variable domain, its missing parts supplied by reference TRBV5-6 and TRBJ1-2, is DAGVTQSPTHLIKTRGQQVTLRCSPKSGHDTVSWYQQALGQGPQFIFQYYEEEERQRGNFPDRFSGHQFPNYSSELNVNALLLGDSALYLCASSLGQVLHTFGSGTRLTVV.

Note on this clone: The same CDR3 arises from other DNA sequences in this sample as well. The rearrangement links TRBV7-3 to TRBJ1-1; tentative D call: TRBD1 (5 bases). The V end lost 6 bases, the J end lost 1 base, and 9 bases lay between the germline ends. The CDR3 runs 13 residues. Germline CDR1 is SGHTA and CDR2 is FQGTGA. CDR3 in amino acids: CASSLQANTEAFF. CDR3 nucleotide sequence: TGTGCCAGCAGTTTACAGGCGAACACTGAAGCTTTCTTT.

The chain recombines TRBV12-3 or TRBV12-4 with TRBJ1-4, with 7 bases that match TRBD1. Trimming removed 5 bases from V and 5 bases from J; junction bases left unmatched: 2. The CDR3 sequence is 13 residues long. This chain's CDR3 is CASSPDRNEKLFF. CDR3 bases: TGTGCCAGCAGTCCGGACAGGAATGAAAAACTGTTTTTT.

This chain connects TRBV19 to TRBJ2-5; tentatively, D is TRBD1 (5 bases). Trimming removed 7 bases at V and 7 bases at J, with 19 bases between. CDR1 LNHDA and CDR2 SQIVND come from the germline V gene (reference sequence). The CDR3 is made up of 14 amino acids. The CDR3: CASTPWWGRGTQYF. The DNA of the CDR3 is TGTGCCAGTACCCCTTGGTGGGGCCGCGGGACCCAGTACTTC.

The chain carries TRBV19 and TRBJ2-5; 10 bases align to TRBD2. Germline V CDR1 and CDR2: LNHDA, SQIVND (reference sequence). The CDR3 length is 14 residues. After removal of 5 bases from V and 5 bases from J, the junction contained 5 bases not matched to a gene. CDR3 sequence: CASSRTSGGETQYF. CDR3 DNA sequence: TGTGCCAGTAGTCGGACTAGCGGAGGGGAGACCCAGTACTTC.

The genes are TRBV6-4 and TRBJ2-3, with 7 bases fitting TRBD1. With 6 bases clipped from V and 2 bases from J, the junction kept 8 bases outside the gene matches. Germline loops: CDR1 MRHNA, CDR2 SNTAGT. The CDR3 is 15 residues long. CDR3 in DNA: TGTGCCAGCAGCGCCAGCGGACAGGTCACAGATACGCAGTATTTT. It yields the protein CASSASGQVTDTQYF.

This chain links TRBV2 with TRBJ2-2; 7 bases match TRBD1. This CDR3 has 14 amino acids. Unmatched junction bases numbered 8, after V lost 6 bases and J lost 7 bases. In germline, CDR1 is SNHLY, CDR2 FYNNEI. In DNA, the CDR3 is TGTGCCAGCAGGTCCACAGGGGCGGGCGGGGAGCTGTTTTTT. Encoded protein: CASRSTGAGGELFF.

The J gene is TRBJ1-2, the V gene TRBV6-5, with a tentative D call TRBD1 (5 bases). CDR1 MNHEY and CDR2 SVGAGI come from the germline V gene. The CDR3 is 15 amino acids. V was clipped by 2 bases and J by 8 bases, with 18 bases between them. This chain's CDR3 is CASSYLDGGAYGYTF. DNA of the CDR3: TGTGCCAGCAGTTACCTTGACGGAGGGGCGTACGGCTACACCTTC.

This clone occurred once. The V gene is TRBV5-1, the J gene TRBJ1-2, with unresolved D. V was shortened by 4 bases and J by 2 bases, with 9 bases between the two germline ends. This CDR3 contains 13 residues. Germline-derived CDR1 and CDR2 are SGHRS and YFSETQ. CDR3: CASSPGENYGYTF. The CDR3 DNA sequence: TGCGCCAGCAGCCCGGGAGAAAACTATGGCTACACCTTC.